This T cell receptor (beta chain) was found in a study of tumor-infiltrating lymphocytes in primary liver carcinoma. From roughly 0.55 ug of total RNA, TCR beta-specific cDNA was reverse-transcribed using a constant-region primer. Amplification in three nested multiplex PCR rounds with slightly modified ARM-PCR gave rise to TCR beta libraries. Investigators reported that the first two PCR rounds, at roughly 10 cycles each, used TRBV1-TRBV30 forward primers with a C-beta reverse primer. TCRdb ran MiXCR on the multiplex PCR reads and lists one entry per CDR3 protein. The sample contains about 320,000 distinct CDR3 sequences, 50% to 70% of which appear only once. As concerns this clonotype: A junction end diverges from the germline sequence, so it may reflect a read error.

CDR3 length: 12 residues. Per germline, CDR1 SQVTM and CDR2 ANQGSEA. Unsorted whole blood yielded the blood RNA, and germline DNA was also extracted. The sequence came from a man aged 40-49 years with primary liver carcinoma and hepatitis B virus infection. The V and J genes are TRBV29-1 and TRBJ2-1, with TRBD2 matching 7 bases. The sample taken for sequencing was peripheral blood. This chain's CDR3 is CNAITSVNEQFF. The CDR3 coding sequence is TGCAACGCCATAACTAGCGTCAATGAGCAGTTCTTT.